Below, one T cell receptor beta chain is given with its context. Its matching antigen is unknown. Here immunoSEQ multiplex PCR was the method, and the copy in TCRdb shows in-frame clones only, minus some. The profile shows more than 110,000 clones, 80% to 90% of them singletons. The data stem from a study of T cell responses to AZD1222 COVID-19 vaccine. Whole-study findings and limits: Donors, mostly white British, included more females; clonal diversity was possibly underestimated. Per reports, nearly half of all spike-specific TCRs target regions that are unmutated in variants. The peak T cell response came first, and repertoires were sampled only after it. Vaccine-associated CD4 TCRs ranged over spike, dominating at 160-218 and 743-854.

The receptor was derived from an adult in good health. The source was peripheral blood, collected on day 0 of AZD1222 vaccination.

DNA for the CDR3: TGTGCCAGCAGCTTAGTAGGGACAGGGGTTCAATTCGCTAATGAAAAACTGTTTTTT. It translates to CASSLVGTGVQFANEKLFF. The rearrangement joins TRBV7-8 to TRBJ1-4, with TRBD1 matching over 10 bases. There are 19 residues in the CDR3. Germline trimming cut 1 base from V and 3 bases from J; bases unmatched to any gene: 11. Germline V gene data show CDR1 as SGHVS and CDR2 as FQNEAQ.